These 26 T cell receptor beta chains originate from one sample sequenced in a study of T cell repertoires in cytomegalovirus infection. Their antigen targets remain unknown. TCRdb passed the reads through MiXCR, listing each CDR3 protein once. This repertoire shows about 740,000 distinct CDR3 sequences, around 35% found once; its top ten account for 18%. The source was cultured PBMCs, collected from culture after CMV antigen stimulation. The receptors originated from a human donor in good health (CMV status not recorded). Some clones in this sample may be carry-over from other donors' samples.

The chain carries TRBV19 and TRBJ1-5; D is ambiguous. In germline, CDR1 is LNHDA, CDR2 SQIVND (reference sequence). Trimming took 7 bases from V and 2 from J, leaving 9 bases between them. The CDR3 runs to 13 residues. The CDR3 region is CASMGFGNQPQHF. In DNA, the CDR3 is TGTGCCAGTATGGGCTTCGGCAATCAGCCCCAGCATTTT.

The V gene is TRBV15, the J gene TRBJ1-1, with D possibly TRBD1 on 6 matching bases. The germline V gene has CDR1 LNHNV and CDR2 YYDKDF (reference sequence). The CDR3 extends over 16 amino acids. V was shortened by 0 bases and J by 4 bases, with 15 bases between the two germline ends. In nucleotides, the CDR3 is TGTGCCACCAGCAGAGAAGGAGGGGGGGGTGGCACTGAAGCTTTCTTT. Protein sequence: CATSREGGGGGTEAFF.

The CDR3 reads CASSVAPLVEQFF. The CDR3 bases are TGTGCCAGCAGTGTGGCCCCCCTAGTTGAGCAGTTCTTC. This rearrangement joins TRBV25-1 to TRBJ2-1; no clear D gene. Germline-derived CDR1 and CDR2 are MGHDK and SYGVNS. CDR3 length: 13 residues. V lost 4 bases to trimming and J lost 9 bases, with 13 bases between them.

V is TRBV12-3 or TRBV12-4 and J is TRBJ2-5; no reliable D call. CDR3 length equals 12 residues. The V end lost 5 bases, the J end lost 4 bases, and 8 bases lay between the germline ends. In DNA form, the CDR3 reads TGTGCCAGCAGTGTGACGGGAGAGACCCAGTACTTC. Its protein is CASSVTGETQYF.

This clonotype was picked up one time. J is TRBJ1-6 and V is TRBV7-6; D is ambiguous. CDR1 and CDR2 (germline): SGHVS, FNYEAQ. Trimming took off 5 bases at V and 4 bases at J, with 18 bases between the two ends. The CDR3 contains 17 residues. CDR3 bases: TGTGCCAGCAGCCGCCTAGGCCAAGGGATTTATAATTCACCCCTCCACTTT. Amino acid sequence: CASSRLGQGIYNSPLHF.

CDR3 bases: TGTGCCAGCAGCCGAGGTCCCCCGATCTCTGGAAACACCATATATTTT. Protein product: CASSRGPPISGNTIYF. The chain has TRBV7-8 and TRBJ1-3; D is undetermined. The CDR3 extends over 16 amino acids. V lost 5 bases and J 0 bases, leaving 14 bases between the germline ends. CDR1 and CDR2 (germline): SGHVS, FQNEAQ.

This clonotype was seen many times. The gene calls are TRBV7-2 and TRBJ1-2; D ambiguous. The CDR3 is 14 amino acids. Germline V gene data show CDR1 as SGHTA and CDR2 as FQGNSA. Trimming shortened V by 3 bases and J by 3 bases, and 11 bases separated the two germline ends. CDR3: CASSFGSLDYGYTF. Here the CDR3 DNA reads TGTGCCAGCAGCTTCGGCTCTCTGGACTATGGCTACACCTTC.

This clonotype was seen only a few times. The genes are TRBV7-8 and TRBJ2-2, with TRBD2 matching over 14 bases. V shed 4 bases, J shed 7 bases, and the junction held 11 bases outside the gene matches. This CDR3 is built from 18 residues. Germline V CDR1 and CDR2: SGHVS, FQNEAQ. The CDR3 reads CASSSRTGTSGRGGELFF. CDR3 DNA: TGTGCCAGCAGCTCCCGGACCGGGACTAGCGGGAGAGGCGGGGAGCTGTTTTTT. Full variable domain (remainder filled in from reference TRBV7-8 and TRBJ2-2): GAGVSQSPRYKVAKRGQDVALRCDPISGHVSLFWYQQALGQGPEFLTYFQNEAQLDKSGLPSDRFFAERPEGSVSTLKIQRTQQEDSAVYLCASSSRTGTSGRGGELFFGEGSRLTVL.

This clonotype was found many times. The V and J genes are TRBV20-1 and TRBJ1-5, with D unresolved. Germline CDR1 is DFQATT and CDR2 is SNEGSKA (reference sequence). The CDR3 runs 14 residues. V dropped 2 bases and J dropped 0 bases, with 8 bases sitting between them. In DNA form, the CDR3 reads TGCAGTGCTAGACTCCAGTATAGCAATCAGCCCCAGCATTTT. Translated: CSARLQYSNQPQHF.

The chain has TRBV7-4 and TRBJ1-1; 7 bases fit TRBD1. V dropped 5 bases and J dropped 11; count of bases not matched to a gene: 5. Germline CDR1 is SGHVT and CDR2 is SQSDAQ. This CDR3 contains 11 residues. CDR3 in amino acids: CASSMDRRAFF. In DNA form, the CDR3 reads TGTGCCAGCAGCATGGACAGGCGGGCTTTCTTT.

This sequence joins TRBV20-1 and TRBJ1-2; 9 bases are a match to TRBD1. Germline V gene sequence: CDR1 DFQATT, CDR2 SNEGSKA (reference sequence). J was trimmed by 5 bases and V by 6 bases; bases with no gene match: 10. The CDR3 is made up of 14 amino acids. The CDR3 here is CSAEATGGGYGYTF. CDR3 coding DNA: TGCAGTGCCGAAGCCACAGGGGGCGGGTATGGCTACACCTTC.

J is TRBJ2-2 and V is TRBV7-9; D not resolved. The CDR3 runs 14 residues. Germline values: CDR1 SEHNR, CDR2 FQNEAQ (reference sequence). Trimming removed 2 bases at V and 5 bases at J, with 9 bases between. CDR3 loop: CASSLLQPTGELFF. The CDR3 DNA reads as TGTGCCAGCAGCTTACTACAGCCAACCGGGGAGCTGTTTTTT.

The chain links TRBV20-1 to TRBJ2-1; D is uncertain. CDR3 length equals 13 residues. Trimming cost V 1 base and J 7 bases, with 11 bases left between them. Per germline, CDR1 DFQATT and CDR2 SNEGSKA (reference sequence). The CDR3 is CSARGASGNEQFF. As DNA, the CDR3 is TGCAGTGCTAGAGGGGCCTCGGGTAATGAGCAGTTCTTC.

V and J are TRBV5-1 and TRBJ1-1, with no clear D. The CDR3 contains 14 residues. Trimming left V 2 bases short and J 5 bases short, with 13 bases between. CDR1 and CDR2 from the germline V gene are SGHRS and YFSETQ. CDR3 nucleotide sequence: TGCGCCAGCAGCTTACGTATTACCGGGACTGAAGCTTTCTTT. It translates to CASSLRITGTEAFF.

This clonotype occurred a few times. This sequence joins TRBV7-8 and TRBJ1-1; tentative D call: TRBD1 (5 bases). The germline gives CDR1 SGHVS, CDR2 FQNEAQ. This CDR3 comprises 15 residues. V was cut by 0 bases and J by 11 bases, with 19 bases left in between. CDR3 DNA: TGTGCCAGCAGCTTAGCGGGGACTACGGTGGGAAAGGCTTTCTTT. Amino acids: CASSLAGTTVGKAFF.

The chain is built from TRBV20-1 and TRBJ2-3; 9 positions agree with TRBD1. Per the germline V gene, CDR1 is DFQATT and CDR2 is SNEGSKA (reference sequence). V lost 2 bases and J lost 6; bases outside the gene matches: 6. The CDR3 loop spans 14 amino acids. The CDR3 DNA follows: TGCAGTGCTAGACCCACCGGGACAGGGGATACGCAGTATTTT. It translates to CSARPTGTGDTQYF.

The chain employs TRBV6-5 and TRBJ2-7; TRBD2 agrees at 8 bases. The germline V gene has CDR1 MNHEY and CDR2 SVGAGI. The CDR3 has 15 residues. V dropped 6 bases and J dropped 6; count of bases not matched to a gene: 13. CDR3 amino acids: CASSRAKGLGGEQYF. The CDR3, as DNA: TGTGCCAGCAGCCGCGCTAAGGGACTAGGGGGCGAGCAGTACTTC.

On this clonotype itself: A much larger clonotype is one base distant, so this may be a read error. This rearrangement joins TRBV7-2 to TRBJ2-7, with D perhaps being TRBD1 or TRBD2 (5 bases each). The CDR3 contains 15 residues. CDR1 and CDR2 (germline): SGHTA, FQGNSA. The CDR3 is CVSSKTGTTSYEQYF. CDR3 nucleotides: TGTGTCAGCAGCAAGACCGGGACGACCTCCTACGAGCAGTACTTC.

The gene calls are TRBV20-1 and TRBJ2-2, with 8 positions matching TRBD2. In germline, CDR1 is DFQATT, CDR2 SNEGSKA (reference sequence). The CDR3 loop spans 15 amino acids. Losses at the gene ends were 3 bases for V and 1 base for J; bases not matched to a gene: 4. CDR3 sequence reads: CSARLAGQNTGELFF. Here the CDR3 DNA reads TGCAGTGCTAGGCTAGCGGGCCAGAACACCGGGGAGCTGTTTTTT.

This clonotype was recorded at least ten times. The genes are TRBV12-3 or TRBV12-4 and TRBJ1-1; weak D call: TRBD1 (5 bases). The ends were cut back, 6 bases at V and 4 bases at J, with 12 bases in the middle. The CDR3 contains 13 residues. The CDR3 region is CASSFGGGTEAFF. CDR3 nucleotides: TGTGCCAGCAGCTTCGGGGGAGGCACTGAAGCTTTCTTT.

The CDR3 reads CASSLLGRFYGYTF. The CDR3 region has the DNA TGTGCCAGCAGTCTCCTTGGGAGGTTCTATGGCTACACCTTC. The chain couples TRBV6-6 to TRBJ1-2; D call uncertain. CDR1 and CDR2 (germline): MNHNY, SVGAGI (reference sequence). V shed 5 bases and J shed 4 bases, with 14 bases lying between them. The CDR3 loop spans 14 amino acids.

The chain employs TRBV7-6 and TRBJ1-1; maybe TRBD1 (5 bases). This CDR3 is 15 amino acids long. Germline CDR1 and CDR2: SGHVS and FNYEAQ. Trimming removed 3 bases at V and 3 bases at J, with 14 bases between. The CDR3 here is CASSFLRGEDTEAFF. CDR3 coding DNA: TGTGCCAGCAGCTTCCTAAGGGGAGAAGACACTGAAGCTTTCTTT.

This clonotype was observed a handful of times. This rearrangement joins TRBV2 to TRBJ2-7, with D perhaps matching TRBD2 (5 bases). CDR1 is SNHLY, CDR2 FYNNEI, per germline. This CDR3 is 17 amino acids long. With 4 bases removed from V and 2 bases from J, the gap between germline ends came to 21 bases. CDR3 in amino acids: CASSGDTGYNGPYEQYF. CDR3 nucleotide sequence: TGTGCCAGCAGTGGCGACACGGGATATAACGGACCCTACGAGCAGTACTTC.

In its sample, this clonotype was seen once. The J gene is TRBJ1-5, the V gene TRBV20-1; D not resolved. The length of the CDR3 is 14 residues. V lost 3 bases and J 2 bases, leaving 11 bases between the germline ends. Looked up from germline, CDR1 is DFQATT and CDR2 is SNEGSKA (reference sequence). The CDR3 is CSASRAGGNQPQHF. The CDR3 bases are TGCAGTGCTAGTAGGGCAGGAGGCAATCAGCCCCAGCATTTT.

This clonotype was recorded a few times. The rearrangement uses TRBV7-6 and TRBJ2-5; perhaps TRBD2 as D (6 bases). This CDR3 is 13 amino acids long. The ends were cut back, 3 bases at V and 5 bases at J, with 10 bases in the middle. Per the germline V gene, CDR1 is SGHVS and CDR2 is FNYEAQ. CDR3 region: CASSLTGVETQYF. CDR3 coding DNA: TGTGCCAGCAGCTTGACGGGGGTTGAGACCCAGTACTTC. Full variable domain (outside the CDR3, taken from reference TRBV7-6 and TRBJ2-5): GAGVSQSPRYKVTKRGQDVALRCDPISGHVSLYWYRQALGQGPEFLTYFNYEAQQDKSGLPNDRFSAERPEGSISTLTIQRTEQRDSAMYRCASSLTGVETQYFGPGTRLLVL.

This chain uses TRBV5-4 with TRBJ2-3; 9 bases are a match to TRBD2. CDR3 length: 16 residues. CDR1 SGHNT and CDR2 YYREEE come from the germline V gene (reference sequence). Unmatched junction bases numbered 12, after V lost 4 bases and J lost 6 bases. CDR3 sequence: CASSMGGLAYEDTQYF. The CDR3, as DNA: TGTGCCAGCAGCATGGGGGGACTAGCATATGAGGATACGCAGTATTTT.